These T cell receptor beta chains were read from a single sample in a study of CD8+ T cells in alopecia areata. Using immunoSEQ multiplex PCR, the repertoire was profiled, and TCRdb retains in-frame clones only, with some absent. The sample shows some 99,000 clones, more than 55% of them seen only once. Sequences were derived from CD8+ T cells sorted from blood, sampled at week 4, from a patient treated with tofacitinib. The source of these receptors is a human donor with alopecia areata. Each CDR3 is given with its conserved first and last residue. A D gene is named only where the DNA matches it firmly. Some rows have no size entry. The others give once, few or many, or a class for an expanded clone.

j_call	d_call	clone_size	v_call	cdr3_nt	cdr3_aa
TRBJ1-1	NA	NA	TRBV20-1	TGCAGCCCTCAGGTGACTGAAGCTTTCTTT	CSPQVTEAFF
TRBJ1-1	NA	NA	TRBV7-9	TGTGCCAGCAGCTCAACCGGACAGACACACACTGAAGCTTTCTTT	CASSSTGQTHTEAFF
TRBJ2-1	NA	NA	TRBV6-5	TGTGCCAGCAGTTCGCGTCAGGATGAGCAGTTCTTC	CASSSRQDEQFF
TRBJ2-7	TRBD2	NA	TRBV2	TGTGCCAGCAGCAGGCAGGGAGGGTATACCTACGAGCAGTACTTC	CASSRQGGYTYEQYF
TRBJ2-6	TRBD1	NA	TRBV13	TGTGCCAGCAGCGCAGGGACAGGGGGCTCTGGGGCCAACGTCCTGACTTTC	CASSAGTGGSGANVLTF
TRBJ2-3	NA	NA	TRBV9	TGTGCCAGCAGCGTAATGGCTGAGGGCACAGATACGCAGTATTTT	CASSVMAEGTDTQYF
TRBJ2-3	NA	once	TRBV5-6	TGTGCCAGCAGCTCCGGGGCGAACCCCCCAGATACGCAGTATTTT	CASSSGANPPDTQYF
TRBJ2-1	TRBD2	few	TRBV27	TGTGCCAGCAGTTTAGTTGCTAGCGGAGCCTACAATGAGCAGTTCTTC	CASSLVASGAYNEQFF
TRBJ1-1	NA	few	TRBV18	TGTGCCAGCTCACCCGGACAGAACACTGAAGCTTTCTTT	CASSPGQNTEAFF
TRBJ1-1	TRBD1	NA	TRBV5-1	TGCGCCAGCAACACCGGGACAGGGAACACTGAAGCTTTCTTT	CASNTGTGNTEAFF
TRBJ2-7	NA	NA	TRBV5-6	TGTGCCAGCAGCTTTCAAGGACAGACGTACGAGCAGTACTTC	CASSFQGQTYEQYF
TRBJ2-1	TRBD2	once	TRBV10-3	TGTGCCATCAGTGAGTCAAGTCGAGCGGGAGGGCCGTCCTACAATGAGCAGTTCTTC	CAISESSRAGGPSYNEQFF
TRBJ2-7	NA	NA	TRBV29-1	TGCAGCGTTGAAGATCTCATCGTGGGCTTAGGGGTCGAGCAGTACTTC	CSVEDLIVGLGVEQYF
TRBJ2-5	NA	few	TRBV29-1	TGCAGCGGAAGGCACTCGGTTGCCGAGACCCAGTACTTC	CSGRHSVAETQYF
TRBJ2-5	NA	once	TRBV7-3	TGTGCCAGCAGCCCCAATTTCGGACTCCAAGAGACCCAGTACTTC	CASSPNFGLQETQYF
TRBJ2-3	NA	few	TRBV5-1	TGCGCCAGCAGGAGGGAATCGTGGGGGACAGATACGCAGTATTTT	CASRRESWGTDTQYF
TRBJ1-5	TRBD1	NA	TRBV7-9	TGTGCCAGCAGCCAAGCCCCTAGCACAGGGGGTAAACATCAGCCCCAGCATTTT	CASSQAPSTGGKHQPQHF
TRBJ2-1	NA	once	TRBV11-2	TGTGCCAGCAGCTTAGGGAGGAGTGAGCAGTTCTTC	CASSLGRSEQFF
TRBJ2-3	TRBD2	NA	TRBV5-1	TGCGCCAGCAGCTTGGCCAGACTAGCGGAAGGCACAGATACGCAGTATTTT	CASSLARLAEGTDTQYF
TRBJ1-1	NA	NA	TRBV6-5	TGTGCCAGCAGTTACTCGTTTAAGGGAGAAGCTTTCTTT	CASSYSFKGEAFF
TRBJ2-7	NA	once	TRBV5-1	TGCGCCAGCAGCTTGGGGGGACACCCTCAGCAGTACTTC	CASSLGGHPQQYF
TRBJ2-1	TRBD2	NA	TRBV30	TGTGCCTGGATGGGACTAGCGGGAGGGCCGAAAAATGAGCAGTTCTTC	CAWMGLAGGPKNEQFF
TRBJ1-3	NA	medium-sized	TRBV7-9	TGTGCCAGCAGCTTAGCGGGTCCTGGAAACACCATATATTTT	CASSLAGPGNTIYF
TRBJ2-5	TRBD2	few	TRBV4-2	TGTGCCAGCAGCCAAGAACGGGGAGGGCAAGAGACCCAGTACTTC	CASSQERGGQETQYF
TRBJ2-5	TRBD2	NA	TRBV2	TGTGCCAGCAGACCCTTACTAGCGGGGTTGGAAGAGACCCAGTACTTC	CASRPLLAGLEETQYF
TRBJ2-1	TRBD2	NA	TRBV9	TGTGCCAGCAGCGTAGGTCTAGCGGGAGAGTACAATGAGCAGTTCTTC	CASSVGLAGEYNEQFF
TRBJ2-5	TRBD1	NA	TRBV5-1	TGCGCCAGCAGCTTGATCCTGGACAGGGCAAAGGAGACCCAGTACTTC	CASSLILDRAKETQYF
TRBJ2-2	NA	NA	TRBV15	TGTGCCACCAGCAGAGATTGGGGGGCCAGTGCCGGGGAGCTGTTTTTT	CATSRDWGASAGELFF
TRBJ2-5	NA	NA	TRBV5-1	TGCGCCAGCAGCGGTGGGAAACGGACCCAGTACTTC	CASSGGKRTQYF
TRBJ2-3	TRBD2	NA	TRBV7-3	TGTGCCAGCAGCTCCTTGACTAGCGGGGACACAGATACGCAGTATTTT	CASSSLTSGDTDTQYF
TRBJ2-7	NA	few	TRBV5-1	TGCGCCAGCAGCTTGGCCATAGGCCTCAACTACGAGCAGTACTTC	CASSLAIGLNYEQYF
TRBJ1-1	NA	few	TRBV4-3	TGCGCCAGCAGCCAAGTATCCTTGAACACTGAAGCTTTCTTT	CASSQVSLNTEAFF
TRBJ1-2	NA	few	TRBV29-1	TGCAGCGTTGAAGGAATGGAGGGGCCTAACTATGGCTACACCTTC	CSVEGMEGPNYGYTF
TRBJ1-1	NA	NA	TRBV28	TGTGCCAGCAGTTTTTTCCAGGGCGGAACTGAAGCTTTCTTT	CASSFFQGGTEAFF
TRBJ2-7	NA	NA	TRBV2	TGTGCCAGCAGTGGGGCGGCCCCCTACGAGCAGTACTTC	CASSGAAPYEQYF
TRBJ1-5	TRBD1	NA	TRBV7-8	TGTGCCAGCAGTCCACAGGGACAGGGCAATCAGCCCCAGCATTTT	CASSPQGQGNQPQHF
TRBJ2-5	NA	once	TRBV7-9	TGTGCCAGCAGCTTCAGGGGAAAGCGGGAGACCCAGTACTTC	CASSFRGKRETQYF
TRBJ2-4	NA	NA	TRBV11-2	TGTGCCAGCAGCGAGGACCTCAACATTCAGTACTTC	CASSEDLNIQYF
TRBJ2-2	TRBD1	NA	TRBV30	TGTGCCTGGAGTGTACTTACAGGGGGAACCGGGGAGCTGTTTTTT	CAWSVLTGGTGELFF
TRBJ2-7	TRBD2	NA	TRBV4-1	TGCGCCAGCAGCCTGTCGGGACTAGAAGACGACGAGCAGTACTTC	CASSLSGLEDDEQYF
TRBJ2-1	TRBD2	NA	TRBV2	TGTGCCAGCAGGGAGATGGGGACTAGCACCTACAATGAGCAGTTCTTC	CASREMGTSTYNEQFF
TRBJ2-3	NA	NA	TRBV7-2	TGTGCCAGCAGCTTACTGGCTAACACAGATACGCAGTATTTT	CASSLLANTDTQYF
TRBJ2-1	TRBD1	once	TRBV29-1	TGCAGCGCCGCGACAGGGACCTACAATGAGCAGTTCTTC	CSAATGTYNEQFF
TRBJ2-7	TRBD2	few	TRBV25-1	TGTGCCAGCAGTACCAGCGGGAGATATGGCGAGCAGTACTTC	CASSTSGRYGEQYF
TRBJ1-2	NA	NA	TRBV4-2	TGTGCCAGCAGCCAAATGCCGAAGAACTATGGCTACACCTTC	CASSQMPKNYGYTF
TRBJ2-5	TRBD1	few	TRBV29-1	TGCAGCGTTGACGGCCGGACAGGGGGCGGTGAGACCCAGTACTTC	CSVDGRTGGGETQYF
TRBJ2-7	NA	NA	TRBV7-7	TGTGCCAGCAGCTTAACAATGGGGTCCTACGAGCAGTACTTC	CASSLTMGSYEQYF
TRBJ1-4	NA	few	TRBV29-1	TGCAGCGTCGAAAATGAAAAACTGTTTTTT	CSVENEKLFF
TRBJ2-5	TRBD2	NA	TRBV4-1	TGCGCCAGCAGCCAAGAGACCACTAGCGGGTCACGGGGGAGGGAGACCCAGTACTTC	CASSQETTSGSRGRETQYF
TRBJ1-2	NA	NA	TRBV9	TGTGCCAGCAGCGAGGCCAAGACGGGGGCCTATGGCTACACCTTC	CASSEAKTGAYGYTF
TRBJ2-7	TRBD2	NA	TRBV30	TGTGCCTGGAGTACTAGGACTAGCGGAACTTCCTACGAGCAGTACTTC	CAWSTRTSGTSYEQYF
TRBJ2-6	NA	NA	TRBV7-3	TGTGCCAGCAGCTTAGGGTTCGGAACAGCTGGGGCCAACGTCCTGACTTTC	CASSLGFGTAGANVLTF
TRBJ2-1	NA	NA	TRBV2	TGTGCCAGCAGTGACCCGGGACACTTTAACAATGAGCAGTTCTTC	CASSDPGHFNNEQFF
TRBJ2-6	TRBD2	NA	TRBV27	TGTGCCAGCAGGACTAGCACCTCCTCTGGGGCCAACGTCCTGACTTTC	CASRTSTSSGANVLTF
TRBJ2-1	NA	NA	TRBV19	TGTGCCAGTAGTAGCGGGATTGAGCAGTTCTTC	CASSSGIEQFF